This TCR beta chain originates from a study of shared clonotypes between healthy human individuals. Study-wide context: In total, the donors were a couple of women and a few men aged 18 to 49.

The V and J ends lost 0 bases and 0 bases respectively, with 17 bases between them. The V gene's germline CDR1 is KGHSH and CDR2 LQKENI. The CDR3 sequence is 18 residues long. Everyone who donated was a Caucasian adult who lived in Nashville, Tennessee. For unsorted PBMC, 300 ng DNA per replicate equaled about 30,000 T cell genomes. Produced via immunoSEQ multiplex PCR; TCRdb's table is partial and in-frame only. The sample carries roughly 500,000 clones, 60% to 85% recorded once. The J gene is TRBJ1-1, the V gene TRBV18; TRBD1 might be the D (5 bases). Input material: PBMCs. The clonotype was recovered from a woman aged 35 to 49 in good health. Some clones in this sample may be carry-over from other donors' samples. CDR3 amino acids: CASSPPRGEFSMNTEAFF. The CDR3 DNA reads TGTGCCAGCTCACCACCGAGGGGAGAGTTCTCAATGAACACTGAAGCTTTCTTT.